Listed below are T cell receptor beta chains from one sample, sequenced in a study of CD4 T cells in relation to SARS-CoV-2 and coronaviruses. Clones were read by immunoSEQ multiplex PCR, and TCRdb kept only the in-frame ones, dropping some. The repertoire includes about 23,000 clones, less than 85% of them detected once, and 25% to 35% sits in the top ten. These TCRs are of unknown antigen specificity. Sequenced material: CD4+ T cells from PBMCs, cultured in vitro. The receptors here all came from a human donor in good health. Each CDR3 is given with its conserved first and last residue. Each record gives: V gene, J gene, clone size, D gene, CDR3 length, CDR3 protein, CDR3 DNA. The D gene is left open where the match is weak. The listing skips clone size in some rows; elsewhere it reads once, few, many or a size class.

V gene: TRBV19; J gene: TRBJ2-5; clone size: .; D gene: .; CDR3 length: 12; CDR3 protein: CASSIDGGTQYF; CDR3 DNA: TGTGCCAGTAGTATAGATGGTGGGACCCAGTACTTC
V gene: TRBV15; J gene: TRBJ2-1; clone size: .; D gene: TRBD2; CDR3 length: 15; CDR3 protein: CATSDSGRAVNEQFF; CDR3 DNA: TGTGCCACCAGCGACAGCGGGAGGGCGGTCAATGAGCAGTTCTTC
V gene: TRBV18; J gene: TRBJ2-7; clone size: .; D gene: .; CDR3 length: 14; CDR3 protein: CASSPEGLHYEQYF; CDR3 DNA: TGTGCCAGCTCACCCGAGGGACTGCACTACGAGCAGTACTTC
V gene: TRBV28; J gene: TRBJ1-4; clone size: .; D gene: TRBD1; CDR3 length: 15; CDR3 protein: CASKPPGQTSEKLFF; CDR3 DNA: TGTGCCAGCAAACCCCCGGGACAGACGAGTGAAAAACTGTTTTTT
V gene: TRBV13; J gene: TRBJ2-4; clone size: .; D gene: TRBD1; CDR3 length: 15; CDR3 protein: CASSSEQGSKNIQYF; CDR3 DNA: TGTGCCAGCAGCTCAGAACAGGGGTCCAAAAACATTCAGTACTTC
V gene: TRBV30; J gene: TRBJ1-5; clone size: .; D gene: .; CDR3 length: 15; CDR3 protein: CAWRTKTSGNQPQHF; CDR3 DNA: TGTGCCTGGCGCACCAAGACCAGTGGCAATCAGCCCCAGCATTTT
V gene: TRBV2; J gene: TRBJ2-7; clone size: .; D gene: .; CDR3 length: 12; CDR3 protein: CASRRGSYEQYF; CDR3 DNA: TGTGCCAGCAGGAGGGGTAGCTACGAGCAGTACTTC
V gene: TRBV12-3/TRBV12-4; J gene: TRBJ1-1; clone size: once; D gene: .; CDR3 length: 13; CDR3 protein: CASTNQRDTEAFF; CDR3 DNA: TGTGCCAGCACCAATCAGAGGGACACTGAAGCTTTCTTT
V gene: TRBV10-1; J gene: TRBJ2-1; clone size: .; D gene: TRBD2; CDR3 length: 15; CDR3 protein: CASSERLAPYGEQFF; CDR3 DNA: TGCGCCAGCAGTGAGAGACTAGCGCCTTACGGTGAGCAGTTCTTC
V gene: TRBV19; J gene: TRBJ2-5; clone size: .; D gene: .; CDR3 length: 13; CDR3 protein: CASSMDGTETQYF; CDR3 DNA: TGTGCCAGTAGTATGGACGGGACAGAGACCCAGTACTTC
V gene: TRBV24-1; J gene: TRBJ2-5; clone size: .; D gene: .; CDR3 length: 12; CDR3 protein: CATSVTGETQYF; CDR3 DNA: TGTGCCACCAGTGTCACAGGGGAGACCCAGTACTTC
V gene: TRBV9; J gene: TRBJ1-1; clone size: .; D gene: .; CDR3 length: 14; CDR3 protein: CASSVGGKGATAFF; CDR3 DNA: TGTGCCAGCAGCGTAGGTGGGAAAGGGGCAACAGCTTTCTTT
V gene: TRBV2; J gene: TRBJ2-1; clone size: few; D gene: .; CDR3 length: 15; CDR3 protein: CASSTDFPGENEQFF; CDR3 DNA: TGTGCCAGCAGTACCGACTTTCCGGGAGAAAATGAGCAGTTCTTC
V gene: TRBV3-1/TRBV3-2; J gene: TRBJ2-7; clone size: .; D gene: .; CDR3 length: 14; CDR3 protein: CASSHTGSSYEQYF; CDR3 DNA: TGTGCCAGCAGCCACACCGGGTCGTCCTACGAGCAGTACTTC
V gene: TRBV4-2; J gene: TRBJ2-1; clone size: .; D gene: .; CDR3 length: 19; CDR3 protein: CASSREGDPLATVYNEQFF; CDR3 DNA: TGTGCCAGCAGTCGTGAGGGGGACCCGCTAGCTACGGTCTACAATGAGCAGTTCTTC
V gene: TRBV19; J gene: TRBJ1-1; clone size: .; D gene: .; CDR3 length: 14; CDR3 protein: CASSVLQANTEAFF; CDR3 DNA: TGTGCCAGTAGTGTCTTACAGGCGAACACTGAAGCTTTCTTT
V gene: TRBV9; J gene: TRBJ2-1; clone size: .; D gene: TRBD2; CDR3 length: 21; CDR3 protein: CASSPTAVLAGVKIPYNEQFF; CDR3 DNA: TGTGCCAGCAGCCCAACAGCAGTCCTAGCGGGAGTCAAGATCCCCTACAATGAGCAGTTCTTC
V gene: TRBV6-6; J gene: TRBJ1-3; clone size: once; D gene: .; CDR3 length: 15; CDR3 protein: CASSPSGVARNTIYF; CDR3 DNA: TGTGCCAGCAGTCCCTCGGGAGTAGCCAGAAACACCATATATTTT
V gene: TRBV9; J gene: TRBJ1-6; clone size: .; D gene: .; CDR3 length: 13; CDR3 protein: CASSAGPNSPLHF; CDR3 DNA: TGTGCCAGCAGCGCAGGACCTAATTCACCCCTCCACTTT
V gene: TRBV7-9; J gene: TRBJ1-3; clone size: .; D gene: .; CDR3 length: 13; CDR3 protein: CASSKGTGNTIYF; CDR3 DNA: TGTGCCAGCAGCAAGGGGACTGGAAACACCATATATTTT
V gene: TRBV24-1; J gene: TRBJ2-7; clone size: .; D gene: TRBD1; CDR3 length: 15; CDR3 protein: CATSDQDRGYYEQYF; CDR3 DNA: TGTGCCACCAGTGATCAGGACAGGGGATACTACGAGCAGTACTTC
V gene: TRBV19; J gene: TRBJ2-1; clone size: .; D gene: TRBD2; CDR3 length: 16; CDR3 protein: CASSIPRAGGGDEQFF; CDR3 DNA: TGTGCCAGTAGTATACCGCGAGCGGGAGGGGGGGATGAGCAGTTCTTC
V gene: TRBV6-5; J gene: TRBJ2-1; clone size: .; D gene: TRBD2; CDR3 length: 14; CDR3 protein: CASRRGLEYNEQFF; CDR3 DNA: TGTGCCAGCAGGCGTGGACTAGAGTACAATGAGCAGTTCTTC
V gene: TRBV27; J gene: TRBJ1-4; clone size: .; D gene: .; CDR3 length: 16; CDR3 protein: CASATTFRATNEKLFF; CDR3 DNA: TGTGCCAGCGCTACTACATTTCGGGCAACTAATGAAAAACTGTTTTTT
V gene: TRBV4-2; J gene: TRBJ1-4; clone size: .; D gene: .; CDR3 length: 18; CDR3 protein: CASSQSGTGLFEGEKLFF; CDR3 DNA: TGTGCCAGCAGCCAGTCCGGGACCGGGTTGTTTGAGGGGGAAAAACTGTTTTTT
V gene: TRBV5-1; J gene: TRBJ2-3; clone size: .; D gene: .; CDR3 length: 19; CDR3 protein: CASSFSIGWSEGNTDTQYF; CDR3 DNA: TGCGCCAGCAGCTTCTCAATCGGCTGGTCTGAGGGGAACACAGATACGCAGTATTTT
V gene: TRBV2; J gene: TRBJ2-2; clone size: .; D gene: .; CDR3 length: 16; CDR3 protein: CASSALVFSDTGELFF; CDR3 DNA: TGTGCCAGCAGTGCGCTTGTTTTTAGCGATACCGGGGAGCTGTTTTTT
V gene: TRBV12-3/TRBV12-4; J gene: TRBJ1-3; clone size: once; D gene: .; CDR3 length: 12; CDR3 protein: CASTGSGNTIYF; CDR3 DNA: TGTGCCAGCACAGGGTCTGGAAACACCATATATTTT
V gene: TRBV10-3; J gene: TRBJ2-1; clone size: .; D gene: .; CDR3 length: 15; CDR3 protein: CAISESPTAYNEQFF; CDR3 DNA: TGTGCCATCAGTGAGTCGCCTACTGCCTACAATGAGCAGTTCTTC
V gene: TRBV5-1; J gene: TRBJ1-5; clone size: few; D gene: TRBD1; CDR3 length: 14; CDR3 protein: CASSLGQGDQPQHF; CDR3 DNA: TGCGCCAGCAGCCTGGGACAGGGCGATCAGCCCCAGCATTTT
V gene: TRBV5-6; J gene: TRBJ2-7; clone size: .; D gene: .; CDR3 length: 12; CDR3 protein: CASSIGGYEQYF; CDR3 DNA: TGTGCCAGCAGCATAGGGGGCTACGAGCAGTACTTC
V gene: TRBV12-5; J gene: TRBJ2-1; clone size: .; D gene: TRBD2; CDR3 length: 15; CDR3 protein: CASGLSGTSGSEQFF; CDR3 DNA: TGTGCTAGTGGTTTATCCGGGACTAGCGGGAGTGAGCAGTTCTTC
V gene: TRBV27; J gene: TRBJ1-5; clone size: few; D gene: .; CDR3 length: 15; CDR3 protein: CASSFDGQPNQPQHF; CDR3 DNA: TGTGCCAGCAGTTTTGATGGCCAGCCCAATCAGCCCCAGCATTTT
V gene: TRBV6-1; J gene: TRBJ1-2; clone size: few; D gene: .; CDR3 length: 16; CDR3 protein: CASSQGRTALRGGYTF; CDR3 DNA: TGTGCCAGCAGTCAAGGTCGGACAGCCCTAAGGGGTGGCTACACCTTC
V gene: TRBV28; J gene: TRBJ1-2; clone size: .; D gene: .; CDR3 length: 15; CDR3 protein: CASSASGTATYGGTF; CDR3 DNA: TGTGCCAGCAGTGCCTCCGGGACGGCTACCTATGGAGGGACCTTC
V gene: TRBV5-6; J gene: TRBJ2-5; clone size: .; D gene: TRBD2; CDR3 length: 15; CDR3 protein: CASSSQAGAGETQYF; CDR3 DNA: TGTGCCAGCAGCTCCCAGGCGGGAGCGGGAGAGACCCAGTACTTC
V gene: TRBV29-1; J gene: TRBJ1-2; clone size: .; D gene: .; CDR3 length: 11; CDR3 protein: CSVRGSGGYTF; CDR3 DNA: TGCAGCGTCCGGGGGTCCGGTGGCTACACCTTC
V gene: TRBV20-1; J gene: TRBJ1-2; clone size: .; D gene: TRBD1; CDR3 length: 14; CDR3 protein: CSASTGQRFYGYTF; CDR3 DNA: TGCAGTGCTAGTACGGGACAGCGTTTCTATGGCTACACCTTC
V gene: TRBV6-5; J gene: TRBJ2-7; clone size: .; D gene: TRBD1; CDR3 length: 14; CDR3 protein: CATDPGQGTYEQYF; CDR3 DNA: TGTGCCACAGACCCGGGACAGGGCACCTACGAGCAGTACTTC
V gene: TRBV19; J gene: TRBJ2-3; clone size: .; D gene: .; CDR3 length: 12; CDR3 protein: CASSTQLDTQYF; CDR3 DNA: TGTGCCAGTAGTACCCAACTGGATACGCAGTATTTT
V gene: TRBV10-3; J gene: TRBJ2-2; clone size: .; D gene: TRBD1; CDR3 length: 14; CDR3 protein: CAIRAGGTEGELFF; CDR3 DNA: TGTGCCATCAGGGCAGGGGGTACCGAGGGGGAGCTGTTTTTT
V gene: TRBV15; J gene: TRBJ1-1; clone size: .; D gene: TRBD1; CDR3 length: 14; CDR3 protein: CATSRGDRNTEAFF; CDR3 DNA: TGTGCCACCAGCAGAGGGGACAGGAACACTGAAGCTTTCTTT
V gene: TRBV10-2; J gene: TRBJ2-7; clone size: few; D gene: TRBD2; CDR3 length: 14; CDR3 protein: CASSDGLGSYEQYF; CDR3 DNA: TGCGCCAGCAGTGACGGACTAGGGTCCTACGAGCAGTACTTC
V gene: TRBV18; J gene: TRBJ2-3; clone size: .; D gene: .; CDR3 length: 15; CDR3 protein: CASSPLAASTDTQYF; CDR3 DNA: TGTGCCAGCTCACCATTAGCGGCTAGCACAGATACGCAGTATTTT